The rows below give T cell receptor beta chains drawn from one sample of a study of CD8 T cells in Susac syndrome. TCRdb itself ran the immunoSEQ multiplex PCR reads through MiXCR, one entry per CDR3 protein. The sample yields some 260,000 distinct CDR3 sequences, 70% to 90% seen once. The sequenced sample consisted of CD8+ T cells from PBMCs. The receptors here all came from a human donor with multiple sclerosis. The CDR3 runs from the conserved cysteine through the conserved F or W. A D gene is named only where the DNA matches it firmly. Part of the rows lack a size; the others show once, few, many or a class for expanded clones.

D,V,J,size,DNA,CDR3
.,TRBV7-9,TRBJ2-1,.,TGTGCCAGCAATGAGCAGTTCTTC,CASNEQFF
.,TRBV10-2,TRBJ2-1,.,TGCGCCAGCATGGGTCCTGGGTACAATGAGCAGTTCTTC,CASMGPGYNEQFF
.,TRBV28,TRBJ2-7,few,TGTGCCAGCAGTTTCCGACTGGCGGAGCAGTACTTC,CASSFRLAEQYF
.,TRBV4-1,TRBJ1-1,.,TGCGCCAGCAGCCCGTCTCCTTTGAACACTGAAGCTTTCTTT,CASSPSPLNTEAFF
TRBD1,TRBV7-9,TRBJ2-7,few,TGTGCCAGCAGCTTGGGCAGGACAGGGGACTACGAGCAGTACTTC,CASSLGRTGDYEQYF
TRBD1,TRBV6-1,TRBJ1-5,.,TGTGCCGGCGCCCGGGGCAGGGGGCCTGGCAATCAGCCCCAGCATTTT,CAGARGRGPGNQPQHF
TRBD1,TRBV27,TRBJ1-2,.,TGTGCCAGCAGTTTAAGCGACCGGGACAGCTATGGCTACACCTTC,CASSLSDRDSYGYTF
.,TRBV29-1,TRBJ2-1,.,TGCAGCGTGGACCCCGAAAGCTCCTACAATGAGCAGTTCTTC,CSVDPESSYNEQFF
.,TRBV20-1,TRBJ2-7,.,TGCAGTGCTAGAGATCGCCGTTTGTCCCTCGAGCAGTACTTC,CSARDRRLSLEQYF
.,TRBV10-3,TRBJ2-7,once,TGTGCCATCAGTGACCTCTCCGGAGAGCAGGGGACAAGCTCCTACGAGCAGTACTTC,CAISDLSGEQGTSSYEQYF
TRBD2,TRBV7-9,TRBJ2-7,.,TGTGCCAGCAGCTTTGGACTAGCGGGAGGGCATTATCGGTACGAGCAGTACTTC,CASSFGLAGGHYRYEQYF
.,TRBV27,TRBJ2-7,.,TGTGCCAGCAATCCTGGCGGGGGCCTCGCACTCTACGAGCAGTACTTC,CASNPGGGLALYEQYF
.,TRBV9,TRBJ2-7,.,TGTGCCAGCAGCGTAGGCGTGACAGGAGCCTACGAGCAGTACTTC,CASSVGVTGAYEQYF
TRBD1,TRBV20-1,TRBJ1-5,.,TGCAGTGCCACCGACAGGGACCGCAATCAGCCCCAGCATTTT,CSATDRDRNQPQHF
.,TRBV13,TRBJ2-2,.,TGTGCCAGCAGCTCCCGGGGAGCGAACACCGGGGAGCTGTTTTTT,CASSSRGANTGELFF
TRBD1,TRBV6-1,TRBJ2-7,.,TGTGCCAGCAGTGCCCGGGACAGGGACTACGAGCAGTACTTC,CASSARDRDYEQYF
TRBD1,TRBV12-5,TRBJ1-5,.,TGTGCTAGTGGTCCCCGGGACAGGGGGTATCAGCCCCAGCATTTT,CASGPRDRGYQPQHF
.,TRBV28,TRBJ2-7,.,TGTGCCAGCAGTGGCGTTATTGAGGGGAGCTGGTACGAGCAGTACTTC,CASSGVIEGSWYEQYF
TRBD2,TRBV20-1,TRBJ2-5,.,TGCAGTGCTAGGGGGAGGGTCTGGACACAAGCAAGGAGTGGGGAGACCCAGTACTTC,CSARGRVWTQARSGETQYF
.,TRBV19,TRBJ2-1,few,.,CASTSGYNEQFF
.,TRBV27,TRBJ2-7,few,TGTGCCAGCAGTGGCGACCTCCGGGGGGCTAGCGGCTCCTACGAGCAGTACTTC,CASSGDLRGASGSYEQYF
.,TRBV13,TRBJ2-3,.,TGTGCCAGCAAAGGGGGCACAGATACGCAGTATTTT,CASKGGTDTQYF